This T cell receptor (beta chain) was obtained from a study of blood T cell repertoires in COVID-19. Whole-study context: Researchers got acute and convalescent COVID-19 samples from the United States, Italy and Spain. PBMCs, B-cell-depleted T cells, or T cells were the source of the cDNA or gDNA that made up the material.

Participant ages covered about 18 to 89 years across approximately 25 US areas. J gave up 5 bases and V 5 bases, and 12 bases lay outside the gene matches. The CDR3 consists of 16 residues. Germline V gene sequence: CDR1 SGHRS, CDR2 YFSETQ. Repertoires were generated with immunoSEQ multiplex PCR, while TCRdb's copy carries only in-frame clones and drops some. The table lists about 140,000 clones, roughly 88% of them singletons. The sample holds a few counts of this clone. The rearrangement uses TRBV5-1 and TRBJ2-2; TRBD1 matches 7 bases. The sequence was obtained from a man between 65 and 85 years old who had been exposed to COVID-19. Sample: PBMCs or T cells enriched from blood (not recorded which). The CDR3 is CASSPRLTGVTGELFF. As DNA, the CDR3 is TGCGCCAGCAGTCCTAGACTTACAGGGGTAACCGGGGAGCTGTTTTTT. Variable domain in full (rest from reference TRBV5-1 and TRBJ2-2): KAGVTQTPRYLIKTRGQQVTLSCSPISGHRSVSWYQQTPGQGLQFLFEYFSETQRNKGNFPGRFSGRQFSNSRSEMNVSTLELGDSALYLCASSPRLTGVTGELFFGEGSRLTVL.